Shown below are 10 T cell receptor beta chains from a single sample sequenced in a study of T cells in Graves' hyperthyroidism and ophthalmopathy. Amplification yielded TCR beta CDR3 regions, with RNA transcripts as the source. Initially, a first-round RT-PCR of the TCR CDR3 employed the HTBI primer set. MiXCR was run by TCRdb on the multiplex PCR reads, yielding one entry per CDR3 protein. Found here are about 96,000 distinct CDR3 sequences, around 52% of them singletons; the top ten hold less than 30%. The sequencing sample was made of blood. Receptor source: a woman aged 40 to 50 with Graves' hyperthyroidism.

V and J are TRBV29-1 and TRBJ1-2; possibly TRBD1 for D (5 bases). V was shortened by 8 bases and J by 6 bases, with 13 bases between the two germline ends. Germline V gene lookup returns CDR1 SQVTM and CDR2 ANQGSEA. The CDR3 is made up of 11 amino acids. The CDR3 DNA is TGCAGCTCCGTAGGGGCGGATGGCTACACCTTC. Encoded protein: CSSVGADGYTF.

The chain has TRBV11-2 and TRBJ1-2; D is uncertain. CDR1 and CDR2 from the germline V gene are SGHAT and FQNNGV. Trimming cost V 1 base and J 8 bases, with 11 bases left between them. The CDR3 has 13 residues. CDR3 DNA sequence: TGTGCCAGCAGCTTAGGTCAGGCCCTAGGCTACACCTTC. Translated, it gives CASSLGQALGYTF.

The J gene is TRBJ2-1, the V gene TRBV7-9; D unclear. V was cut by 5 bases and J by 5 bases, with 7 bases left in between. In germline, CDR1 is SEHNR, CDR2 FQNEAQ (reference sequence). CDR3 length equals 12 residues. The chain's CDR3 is CASSTQNNEQFF. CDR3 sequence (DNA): TGTGCCAGCAGCACCCAGAACAATGAGCAGTTCTTC. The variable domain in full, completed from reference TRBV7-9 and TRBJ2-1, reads DTGVSQNPRHKITKRGQNVTFRCDPISEHNRLYWYRQTLGQGPEFLTYFQNEAQLEKSRLLSDRFSAERPKGSFSTLEIQRTEQGDSAMYLCASSTQNNEQFFGPGTRLTVL.

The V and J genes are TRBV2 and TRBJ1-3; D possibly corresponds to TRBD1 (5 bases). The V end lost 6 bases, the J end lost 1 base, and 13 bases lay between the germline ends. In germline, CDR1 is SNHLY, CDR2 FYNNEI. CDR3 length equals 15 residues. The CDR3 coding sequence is TGTGCCAGCAGGGCCGGACATAATTCTGGAAACACCATATATTTT. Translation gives CASRAGHNSGNTIYF.

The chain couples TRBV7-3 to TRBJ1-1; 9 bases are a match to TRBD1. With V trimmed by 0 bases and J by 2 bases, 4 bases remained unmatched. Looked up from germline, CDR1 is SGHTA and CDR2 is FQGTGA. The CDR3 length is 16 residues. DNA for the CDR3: TGTGCCAGCAGCTTAACCGGGACAGGGAGAAACACTGAAGCTTTCTTT. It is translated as CASSLTGTGRNTEAFF.

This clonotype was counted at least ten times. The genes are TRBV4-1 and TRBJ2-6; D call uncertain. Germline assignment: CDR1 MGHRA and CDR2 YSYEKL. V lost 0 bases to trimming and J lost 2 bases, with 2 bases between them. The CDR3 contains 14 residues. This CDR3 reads CASSQDAGANVLTF. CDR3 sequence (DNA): TGCGCCAGCAGCCAAGATGCTGGGGCCAACGTCCTGACTTTC.

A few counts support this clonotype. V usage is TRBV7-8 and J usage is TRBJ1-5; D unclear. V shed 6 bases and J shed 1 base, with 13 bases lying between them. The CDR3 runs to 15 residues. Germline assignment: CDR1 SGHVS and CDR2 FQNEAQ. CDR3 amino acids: CASSFLQLSNQPQHF. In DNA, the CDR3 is TGTGCCAGCAGTTTCCTGCAATTAAGCAATCAGCCCCAGCATTTT.

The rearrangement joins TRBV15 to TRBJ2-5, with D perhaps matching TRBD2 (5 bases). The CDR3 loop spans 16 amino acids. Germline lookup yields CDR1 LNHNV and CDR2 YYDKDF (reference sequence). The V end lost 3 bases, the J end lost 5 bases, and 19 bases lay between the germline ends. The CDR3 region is CATSRAVVRGWETQYF. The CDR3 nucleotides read TGTGCCACCAGCAGGGCCGTAGTACGGGGATGGGAGACCCAGTACTTC.

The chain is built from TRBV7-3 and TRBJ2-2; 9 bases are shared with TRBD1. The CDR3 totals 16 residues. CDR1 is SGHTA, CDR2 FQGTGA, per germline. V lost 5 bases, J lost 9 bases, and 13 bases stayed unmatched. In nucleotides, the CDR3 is TGTGCCAGCAGCCGAGACAGGGGGAGGGACCAGTGGGAGCTGTTTTTT. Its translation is CASSRDRGRDQWELFF.

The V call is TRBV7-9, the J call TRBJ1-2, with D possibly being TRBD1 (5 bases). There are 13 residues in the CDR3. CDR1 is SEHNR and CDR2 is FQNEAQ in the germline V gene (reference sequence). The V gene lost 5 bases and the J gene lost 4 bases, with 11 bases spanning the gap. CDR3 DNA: TGTGCCAGCAGCCCATATCAGGGCTATGGCTACACCTTC. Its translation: CASSPYQGYGYTF.